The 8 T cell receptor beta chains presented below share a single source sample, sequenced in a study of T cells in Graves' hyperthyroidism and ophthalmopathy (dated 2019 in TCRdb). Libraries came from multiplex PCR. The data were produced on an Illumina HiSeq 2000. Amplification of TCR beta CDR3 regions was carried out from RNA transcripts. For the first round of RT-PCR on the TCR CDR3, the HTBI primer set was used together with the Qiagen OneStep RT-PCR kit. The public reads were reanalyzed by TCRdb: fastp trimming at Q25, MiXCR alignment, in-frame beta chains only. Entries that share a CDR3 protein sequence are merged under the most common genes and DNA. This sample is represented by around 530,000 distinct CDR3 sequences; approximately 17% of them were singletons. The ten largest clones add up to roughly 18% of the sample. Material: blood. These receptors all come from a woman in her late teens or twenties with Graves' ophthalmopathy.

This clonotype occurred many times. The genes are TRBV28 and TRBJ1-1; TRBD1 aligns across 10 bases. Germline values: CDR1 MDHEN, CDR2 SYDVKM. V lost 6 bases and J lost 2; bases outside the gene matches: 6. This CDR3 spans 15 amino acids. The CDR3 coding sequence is TGTGCCAGCAGACTCCGACAGGGGGCAAACACTGAAGCTTTCTTT. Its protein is CASRLRQGANTEAFF. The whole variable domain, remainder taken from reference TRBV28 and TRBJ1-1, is DVKVTQSSRYLVKRTGEKVFLECVQDMDHENMFWYRQDPGLGLRLIYFSYDVKMKEKGDIPEGYSVSREKKERFSLILESASTNQTSMYLCASRLRQGANTEAFFGQGTRLTVV.

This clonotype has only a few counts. The CDR3: CASSPEARGAGGYTF. The CDR3, as DNA: TGTGCCAGCAGCCCAGAGGCCCGGGGGGCAGGCGGCTACACCTTC. The genes are TRBV7-9 and TRBJ1-2; the D gene is possibly TRBD1 (6 bases). Trimming shortened V by 5 bases and J by 8 bases, and 21 bases separated the two germline ends. Per germline, CDR1 SEHNR and CDR2 FQNEAQ (reference sequence). This CDR3 contains 15 residues.

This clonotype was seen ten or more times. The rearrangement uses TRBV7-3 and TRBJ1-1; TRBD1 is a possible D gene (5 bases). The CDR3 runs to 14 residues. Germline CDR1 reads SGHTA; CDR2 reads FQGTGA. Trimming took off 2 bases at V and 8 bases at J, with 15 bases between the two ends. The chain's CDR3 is CASSLGGVGPEAFF. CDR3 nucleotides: TGTGCCAGCAGCTTAGGGGGGGTAGGACCGGAAGCTTTCTTT.

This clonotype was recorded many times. The CDR3 DNA is TGTGCCAGCAGCTGGGACAGGCAAGCGGATACGCAGTATTTT. Translating it yields CASSWDRQADTQYF. The chain employs TRBV2 and TRBJ2-3, with 8 bases lining up with TRBD1. CDR1 is SNHLY and CDR2 is FYNNEI in the germline V gene. The CDR3 has 14 amino acids. The trim removed 6 bases at V and 6 bases at J, leaving 8 bases unmatched.

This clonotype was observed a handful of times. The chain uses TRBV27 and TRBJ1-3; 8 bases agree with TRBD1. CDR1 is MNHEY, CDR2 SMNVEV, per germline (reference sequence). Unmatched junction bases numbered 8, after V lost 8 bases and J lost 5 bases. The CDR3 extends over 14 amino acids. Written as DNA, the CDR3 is TGTGCCAGCGGGGCGAACAGGGGGAGAAACACCATATATTTT. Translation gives CASGANRGRNTIYF.

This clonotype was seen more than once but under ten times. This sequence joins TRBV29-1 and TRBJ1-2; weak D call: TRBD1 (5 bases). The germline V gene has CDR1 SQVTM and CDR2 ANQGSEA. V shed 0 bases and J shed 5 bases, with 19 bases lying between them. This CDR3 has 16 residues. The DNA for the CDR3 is TGCAGCGTTGAAGATTATTCAACCTTGGAGGGGTATGGCTACACCTTC. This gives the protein CSVEDYSTLEGYGYTF.

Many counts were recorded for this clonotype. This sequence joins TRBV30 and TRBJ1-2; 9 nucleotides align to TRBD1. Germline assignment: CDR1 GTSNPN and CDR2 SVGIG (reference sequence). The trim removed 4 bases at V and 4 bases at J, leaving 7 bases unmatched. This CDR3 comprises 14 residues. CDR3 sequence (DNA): TGTGCCTGGAATGGGGCGGGACAGGGCTATGGCTACACCTTC. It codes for CAWNGAGQGYGYTF.

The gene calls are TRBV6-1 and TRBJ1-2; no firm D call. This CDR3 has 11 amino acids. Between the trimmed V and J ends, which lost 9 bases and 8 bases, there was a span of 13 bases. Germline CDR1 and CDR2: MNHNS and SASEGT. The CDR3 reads CASSTDGGYTF. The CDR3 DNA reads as TGTGCCAGTTCGACGGATGGGGGCTACACCTTC.